These 17 T cell receptor beta chains came from one sample sequenced in a study of cytomegalovirus exposure and HLA in healthy donors. PCR employed 60 Vbeta and 13 Jbeta primers. Data came from immunoSEQ multiplex PCR; TCRdb stores just in-frame clones and leaves some out. Here the sample spans around 200,000 clones, about 80% being singletons. The material sequenced was PBMCs. These receptors originate from a man aged 35-49 years in good health and CMV-seropositive.

The J gene is TRBJ2-1, the V gene TRBV27, with TRBD1 matching 9 bases. The CDR3 is 15 residues long. CDR1 and CDR2 from the germline V gene are MNHEY and SMNVEV (reference sequence). V lost 3 bases and J lost 9; bases outside the gene matches: 9. The CDR3 protein is CASSFPGQGYFEQFF. In nucleotides, the CDR3 is TGTGCCAGCAGTTTTCCGGGACAGGGATACTTTGAGCAGTTCTTC.

The chain couples TRBV11-2 to TRBJ1-1; no clear D gene. The CDR3 runs 14 residues. The germline CDR1 and CDR2 sequences are SGHAT and FQNNGV. Trimming took 5 bases from V and 6 from J, leaving 16 bases between them. The CDR3 spells CASSLDSGRAEAFF. As DNA, the CDR3 is TGTGCCAGCAGCCTGGACTCCGGTAGGGCTGAAGCTTTCTTT.

The V and J genes are TRBV15 and TRBJ1-2; 7 bases agree with TRBD1. V was pared by 4 bases and J by 8 bases, with 13 bases of the junction left unmatched. The CDR3 totals 15 residues. Germline values: CDR1 LNHNV, CDR2 YYDKDF (reference sequence). The CDR3 loop reads CATSTPTGKLRGYTF. The CDR3 coding sequence is TGTGCCACCAGCACCCCGACAGGGAAGTTGCGAGGCTACACCTTC.

The J gene is TRBJ2-1, the V gene TRBV30, with a tentative D call TRBD2 (6 bases). V was pared by 2 bases and J by 4 bases, with 15 bases between. In germline, CDR1 is GTSNPN, CDR2 SVGIG (reference sequence). The CDR3 is 15 amino acids. This CDR3 is CAWSRGGNRYNEQFF. Here the CDR3 DNA reads TGTGCCTGGAGTAGGGGCGGGAATAGGTACAATGAGCAGTTCTTC.

This clone turned up a few times. The rearrangement joins TRBV6-4 to TRBJ2-5, with D possibly matching TRBD1 (5 bases). V was pared by 2 bases and J by 1 base, with 11 bases between. Germline lookup yields CDR1 MRHNA and CDR2 SNTAGT. The CDR3 loop spans 15 amino acids. CDR3 nucleotides: TGTGCCAGCAGTGACGTCAGGGCCCTCCAAGAGACCCAGTACTTC. Translation gives CASSDVRALQETQYF.

The chain joins TRBV7-3 to TRBJ2-5; D is unclear. The CDR3 has 13 amino acids. Germline CDR1 and CDR2: SGHTA and FQGTGA. The germline V and J ends were trimmed by 2 bases and 2 bases, with 6 bases remaining between them. The CDR3 protein is CASSLSRQETQYF. CDR3 nucleotide sequence: TGTGCCAGCAGCTTATCGCGACAAGAGACCCAGTACTTC.

This clone was observed once. CDR3 nucleotide sequence: TGCGCCAGCAGCTTGGGGCCTGCCCAGGGAGAGACCCAGTACTTC. Translated: CASSLGPAQGETQYF. The rearrangement links TRBV5-1 to TRBJ2-5; tentative D call: TRBD1 (5 bases). This CDR3 is built from 15 residues. From germline, CDR1 is SGHRS and CDR2 YFSETQ. V was pared by 0 bases and J by 4 bases, with 13 bases between.

J is TRBJ2-1 and V is TRBV30, with TRBD2 matching 8 bases. The CDR3 has 14 amino acids. Germline loops: CDR1 GTSNPN, CDR2 SVGIG (reference sequence). With V trimmed by 4 bases and J by 6 bases, 8 bases remained unmatched. As DNA, the CDR3 is TGTGCCTGGACACGGGGACTAGGGAGCAATGAGCAGTTCTTC. Its protein is CAWTRGLGSNEQFF.

The rearrangement uses TRBV19 and TRBJ2-6; D possibly corresponds to TRBD1 (6 bases). The CDR3 loop spans 17 amino acids. CDR1 and CDR2 (germline): LNHDA, SQIVND (reference sequence). Trimming removed 5 bases at V and 0 bases at J, with 14 bases between. The CDR3 DNA follows: TGTGCCAGTAGTGACAGGATATTCCTCTCTGGGGCCAACGTCCTGACTTTC. Translating gives CASSDRIFLSGANVLTF.

This clone was observed once. J is TRBJ1-2 and V is TRBV25-1; TRBD1 agrees at 10 bases. CDR3 length equals 15 residues. The V gene's germline CDR1 is MGHDK and CDR2 SYGVNS. Trimming cost V 2 bases and J 6 bases; bases outside gene matches: 6. In DNA form, the CDR3 reads TGTGCCAGCAGTGAAAGGGGGACAGGGGCCCATGGCTACACCTTC. Its protein is CASSERGTGAHGYTF.

This chain joins TRBV6-1 and TRBJ1-5; no clear D gene. The CDR3 runs to 15 residues. Looked up from germline, CDR1 is MNHNS and CDR2 is SASEGT. Trimming left V 1 base short and J 6 bases short, with 13 bases between. The CDR3 protein is CASSEVSPRVQPQHF. In DNA form, the CDR3 reads TGTGCCAGCAGTGAAGTTTCACCGCGGGTTCAGCCCCAGCATTTT.

The CDR3 DNA reads TGTGCCACCAGCACAGCGGAGGCGTACAATGAGCAGTTCTTC. Translating it yields CATSTAEAYNEQFF. The genes are TRBV15 and TRBJ2-1, with a tentative D call TRBD2 (5 bases). The V gene's germline CDR1 is LNHNV and CDR2 YYDKDF (reference sequence). V lost 4 bases and J 4 bases, leaving 11 bases between the germline ends. The CDR3 is 14 amino acids.

The chain joins TRBV30 to TRBJ1-1; 7 bases match TRBD1. This CDR3 has 15 amino acids. The V segment lost 3 bases and the J segment 0 bases; nucleotides outside the gene matches: 7. CDR1 and CDR2 from the germline V gene are GTSNPN and SVGIG (reference sequence). DNA for the CDR3: TGTGCCTGGAGGAGGGGACAGCTCATGAACACTGAAGCTTTCTTT. Its translation is CAWRRGQLMNTEAFF.

The count of this clone is one. V and J are TRBV6-5 and TRBJ1-2; 9 bases are a match to TRBD1. Germline lookup yields CDR1 MNHEY and CDR2 SVGAGI. The CDR3 runs to 15 residues. V trimming: 6 bases; J trimming: 4 bases; junction bases outside the gene matches: 9. This chain's CDR3 is CASSLSGQGIYGYTF. The DNA for the CDR3 is TGTGCCAGCAGCCTATCAGGACAGGGGATCTATGGCTACACCTTC.

This clone was found a few times. V is TRBV6-5 and J is TRBJ1-2; TRBD1 aligns across 7 bases. This CDR3 contains 14 residues. V dropped 5 bases and J dropped 8; count of bases not matched to a gene: 11. The germline gives CDR1 MNHEY, CDR2 SVGAGI. CDR3 region: CASSVLGGQKGYTF. The CDR3 DNA reads as TGTGCCAGCAGTGTCCTTGGGGGACAGAAGGGCTACACCTTC.

The J gene is TRBJ1-1, the V gene TRBV5-1; perhaps TRBD1 as D (5 bases). Between the trimmed V and J ends, which lost 4 bases and 0 bases, there was a span of 13 bases. Germline assignment: CDR1 SGHRS and CDR2 YFSETQ. The CDR3 runs 15 residues. CDR3 sequence (DNA): TGCGCCAGCAGCCACCAGGGTAGCATGAACACTGAAGCTTTCTTT. The encoded protein is CASSHQGSMNTEAFF.

The V gene is TRBV11-2, the J gene TRBJ2-3; 7 bases agree with TRBD1. The CDR3 runs to 15 residues. The V and J ends lost 3 bases and 2 bases, in that order; junction bases with no gene match: 5. Germline CDR1 reads SGHAT; CDR2 reads FQNNGV. CDR3 region: CASSLVGQDTDTQYF. In DNA form, the CDR3 reads TGTGCCAGCAGCTTGGTAGGACAGGACACAGATACGCAGTATTTT.